The 5 T cell receptor beta chains listed next were all sequenced from one sample in a study of blood T cell repertoires in COVID-19. The repertoire was sequenced with immunoSEQ multiplex PCR; TCRdb's copy has only in-frame clones and lacks some. The sample has approximately 240,000 clones, around nine tenths seen once. The sequenced sample was peripheral blood. The source is a woman between 35 and 50 years old who had recovered from COVID-19.

The rearrangement uses TRBV3-1 (or the pseudogene TRBV3-2) and TRBJ2-5; tentatively, D is TRBD2 (6 bases). With 1 base removed from V and 5 bases from J, the gap between germline ends came to 11 bases. Germline V gene data show CDR1 as LGHDT and CDR2 as YNNKEL (reference sequence). The CDR3 is 14 residues long. The CDR3, as DNA: TGTGCCAGCAGCCAAGCGAGACTAGGGGAGACCCAGTACTTC. Translating it yields CASSQARLGETQYF.

The gene calls are TRBV4-3 and TRBJ2-1; 12 bases match TRBD2. The J segment lost 0 bases and the V segment lost 1 base, leaving 10 bases of the junction unmatched. CDR3 length: 20 amino acids. Germline CDR1 is LGHNA and CDR2 is YSLEER. CDR3 coding DNA: TGCGCCAGCAGCCAAGGTCTAGCGGGGGGGCCCCAGAGCTCCTACAATGAGCAGTTCTTC. Translated: CASSQGLAGGPQSSYNEQFF.

The chain joins TRBV21-1 to TRBJ2-3; the table's D call TRBD1 went unverified against the DNA. TRBV21-1 is tagged as a pseudogene. The CDR3 has 18 residues. Here the CDR3 DNA reads TGTGCCAGCAGCAAAATCGACGGACAGGGAAGATGCACAGATACGCAGTATTTT. It yields the protein CASSKIDGQGRCTDTQYF.

The rearrangement links TRBV5-1 to TRBJ2-7, with TRBD2 matching 8 bases. The CDR3 runs to 14 residues. J gave up 4 bases and V 2 bases, and 5 bases lay outside the gene matches. Per the germline V gene, CDR1 is SGHRS and CDR2 is YFSETQ. The CDR3 is CASSLGLALYEQYF. Written as DNA, the CDR3 is TGCGCCAGCAGCTTAGGACTAGCACTTTACGAGCAGTACTTC.

This clone came up once. The V and J genes are TRBV2 and TRBJ2-3, with D unresolved. Per germline, CDR1 SNHLY and CDR2 FYNNEI. V was shortened by 4 bases and J by 3 bases, with 8 bases between the two germline ends. The CDR3 is 13 residues long. The CDR3 protein is CASSVENTDTQYF. CDR3 nucleotide sequence: TGTGCCAGCAGTGTAGAGAATACAGATACGCAGTATTTT.